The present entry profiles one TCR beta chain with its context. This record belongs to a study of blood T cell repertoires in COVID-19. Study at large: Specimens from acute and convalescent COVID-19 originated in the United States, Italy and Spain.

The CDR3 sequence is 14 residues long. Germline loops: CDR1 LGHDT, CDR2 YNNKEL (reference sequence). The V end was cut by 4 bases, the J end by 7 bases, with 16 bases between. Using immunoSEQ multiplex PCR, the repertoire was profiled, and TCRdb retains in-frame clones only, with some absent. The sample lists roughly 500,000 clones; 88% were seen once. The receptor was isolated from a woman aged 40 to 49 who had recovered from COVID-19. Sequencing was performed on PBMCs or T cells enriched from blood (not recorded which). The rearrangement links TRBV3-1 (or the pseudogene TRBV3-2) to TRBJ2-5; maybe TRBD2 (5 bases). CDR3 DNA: TGTGCCAGCAGCCGAATGAGGGCCCAGCTGACCCAGTACTTC. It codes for CASSRMRAQLTQYF.